This T cell receptor beta chain was captured by sequencing in a study of T-cell reconstitution after alpha-beta-depleted transplantation in children. With regard to this clonotype: The antigen remains undetermined.

The CDR3 covers 16 residues. The germline gives CDR1 KGHSH, CDR2 LQKENI. Trimming removed 5 bases at V and 0 bases at J, with 14 bases between. General study findings and limits: At the one-year point after transplant, T-cell counts and TCRbeta diversity were found to come mostly from T cells that had been newly produced. Reportedly, roughly two months post-transplant, alpha-beta T cells arose from several hundred expanded graft clones.

Unique molecular identifiers were incorporated when the TCRbeta library was constructed. Each CDR3 protein gets one entry after TCRdb re-called the PCR reads with MiXCR. The repertoire has more than 300,000 distinct CDR3 sequences, about 16% of them found once; the top ten carry approximately 38%. The sample in question was PBMCs, mostly from graft donor cells, obtained 360 days after TCRalphabeta/CD19-depleted stem cell transplant. The TCR was taken from a male patient aged 2 to 9 who had a stem cell transplant for acute lymphoblastic leukemia, so the T cells may come from the graft donor. The rearrangement uses TRBV18 and TRBJ2-1, with D possibly matching TRBD2 (5 bases). The chain's CDR3 is CASSGQVATSYNEQFF. The CDR3 DNA sequence: TGTGCCAGCTCAGGGCAGGTAGCGACCTCCTACAATGAGCAGTTCTTC.